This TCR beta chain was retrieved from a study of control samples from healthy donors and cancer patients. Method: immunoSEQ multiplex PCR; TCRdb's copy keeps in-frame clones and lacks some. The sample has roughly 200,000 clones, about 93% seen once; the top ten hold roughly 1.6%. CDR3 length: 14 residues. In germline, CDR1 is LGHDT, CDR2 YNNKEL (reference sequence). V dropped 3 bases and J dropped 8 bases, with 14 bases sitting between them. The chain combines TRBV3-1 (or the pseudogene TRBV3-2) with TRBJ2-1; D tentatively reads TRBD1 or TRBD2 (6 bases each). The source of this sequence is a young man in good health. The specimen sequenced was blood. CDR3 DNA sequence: TGTGCCAGCAGCCAGTTTCCGGGGGCCTATGAGCAGTTCTTC. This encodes CASSQFPGAYEQFF.